This T cell receptor (beta chain) is from a study of T cells in Graves' hyperthyroidism and ophthalmopathy. General observations from the study: Most clonotypes expanded in the thyroid (above 0.001) were also present in blood.

CDR1 SGDLS and CDR2 YYNGEE come from the germline V gene. The CDR3 has 14 residues. V was clipped by 7 bases and J by 6 bases; unmatched bases: 9. The CDR3 regions of TCR beta were amplified from RNA transcripts. The HTBI primer set served for first-round RT-PCR of the TCR CDR3. In TCRdb, the multiplex PCR reads were re-called with MiXCR into one record per CDR3 protein. This sample has 250,000 to 300,000 distinct CDR3 sequences, with 10% to 15% found just once. Concerning this clonotype itself: The antigen remains unidentified.

The chain carries TRBV9 and TRBJ2-2; TRBD1 matches at 7 bases. This TCR derives from a woman between 25 and 40 years old with Graves' hyperthyroidism that later progressed to Graves' ophthalmopathy. The source material was blood. The CDR3 spells CASGALQGPGELFF. The CDR3 DNA is TGTGCCAGCGGCGCCTTACAGGGGCCCGGGGAGCTGTTTTTT.